Listed below are T cell receptor beta chains from one sample, sequenced in a study of tumor-infiltrating lymphocytes in primary liver carcinoma. TCRdb reprocessed the multiplex PCR reads with MiXCR, giving one entry per CDR3 protein. The table shows a few hundred thousand distinct CDR3 sequences, with 50% to 60% occurring only once. The sequenced material came from peripheral blood. These receptors were taken from a woman in her twenties or thirties with primary liver carcinoma and hepatitis B virus infection. The CDR3 runs from the conserved cysteine through the conserved F or W. The order of the fields is D gene, clone size, V gene, J gene, CDR3 protein, CDR3 DNA. A D gene is named only where the DNA matches it firmly. Expanded clones are given a class, and other clones once, few, many or no size at all.

TRBD1	few	TRBV12-3/TRBV12-4	TRBJ2-3	CASSLAMDRNMYF	TGTGCCAGCAGTTTAGCGATGGACAGGAATATGTATTTT
TRBD1	many	TRBV6-2/TRBV6-3	TRBJ1-1	CASSSKGQQPLNTEAFF	TGTGCCAGCAGCTCCAAGGGACAGCAGCCCCTCAACACTGAAGCTTTCTTT
-	-	TRBV12-3/TRBV12-4	TRBJ1-1	CASRGTGERAFF	TGTGCCAGCAGGGGAACAGGCGAACGAGCTTTCTTT
TRBD2	many	TRBV4-2	TRBJ2-7	CASSQDGLDPPYEQYF	TGTGCCAGCAGCCAAGATGGACTAGACCCACCCTACGAGCAGTACTTC
-	few	TRBV6-5	TRBJ1-1	CASRESYRTRNTEAFF	TGTGCCAGCAGAGAAAGTTATCGAACCCGGAACACTGAAGCTTTCTTT
-	-	TRBV7-9	TRBJ2-7	CAISLGPRDATYEQYF	TGTGCCATCAGCTTAGGGCCCCGGGACGCAACCTACGAGCAGTACTTC
TRBD2	-	TRBV5-4	TRBJ2-5	CASSPKREQETQYF	TGTGCCAGCAGCCCCAAGCGGGAGCAAGAGACCCAGTACTTC
-	-	TRBV29-1	TRBJ1-1	CSVSRGVTEAFF	TGCAGCGTTTCAAGGGGGGTCACTGAAGCTTTCTTT
-	-	TRBV5-5	TRBJ2-6	CASSTWTAGTNVLTF	TGTGCCAGCAGCACCTGGACTGCTGGGACCAACGTCCTGACTTTC
TRBD1	many	TRBV29-1	TRBJ2-1	CSGREDRAYEQFF	TGCAGCGGACGAGAGGACAGGGCCTATGAGCAGTTCTTC
-	-	TRBV6-6	TRBJ2-1	CASSYYPPSSYNEQLF	TGTGCCAGCAGTTACTACCCCCCGAGCTCCTACAATGAGCAGCTCTTC
TRBD1	once	TRBV4-2	TRBJ1-6	CASSQDGTGGSNSPPHF	TGTGCCAGCAGCCAAGATGGGACAGGGGGTAGTAATTCACCCCCCCACTTT
-	-	TRBV12-3/TRBV12-4	TRBJ1-1	CDSSLFSGLSGKGVNTEAFF	TGTGACAGCAGTTTATTTTCGGGGCTTTCGGGGAAGGGAGTGAACACTGAAGCTTTCTTT
TRBD1	-	TRBV6-1	TRBJ1-6	CASSEARWTGDSPLYF	TGTGCCAGCAGTGAAGCGCGGTGGACAGGGGATTCACCCCTCTACTTT
-	many	TRBV6-5	TRBJ1-1	CASSYKRWGYTEAFF	TGTGCCAGCAGTTACAAGAGATGGGGTTACACTGAAGCTTTCTTT
-	-	TRBV7-8	TRBJ2-7	CASSSTDGYEQYF	TGTGCCAGCAGCTCAACGGACGGGTACGAGCAGTACTTC
-	-	TRBV6-2/TRBV6-3	TRBJ2-1	CASSYSPLAGAGGSYNEQLF	TGTGCCAGTAGTTACTCTCCTTTAGCGGGAGCAGGGGGCTCCTACAATGAGCAGTTATTC
-	-	TRBV5-4	TRBJ2-7	CASSLRGYDEQCF	TGTGCCAGCAGCTTGAGAGGGTATGATGAGCAGTGCTTC
TRBD1	-	TRBV6-5	TRBJ2-5	CANSTGTGLSGETQYF	TGTGCCAACAGTACGGGGACAGGCCTAAGTGGGGAGACCCAGTACTTC
-	-	TRBV29-1	TRBJ2-7	CSEVRDYEQYF	TGCAGCGAAGTCAGAGACTACGAGCAGTACTTC
-	many	TRBV11-2	TRBJ1-1	CASTWVVNTEAFF	TGTGCCAGCACCTGGGTGGTGAACACTGAAGCTTTCTTT
-	few	TRBV14	TRBJ1-2	CASSHISVDLDF	TGTGCCAGCAGCCATATCAGCGTGGACTTGGATTTC
-	-	TRBV6-1	TRBJ2-1	CASSEYSQGSSYNEQFF	TGTGCCAGCAGTGAATATTCGCAGGGGAGCTCCTACAATGAGCAGTTCTTC
-	-	TRBV11-2	TRBJ2-4	CASSLQGGLAKNIQYF	TGTGCCAGCAGCTTACAAGGAGGTTTGGCCAAAAACATTCAGTACTTC
-	-	TRBV6-5	TRBJ1-3	CSSSYTWGAGDTIYF	TGTTCCAGCAGTTACACGTGGGGGGCCGGAGACACCATATATTTT
-	-	TRBV5-6	TRBJ2-3	CASSLEARRAGKAQYF	TGTGCCAGCAGCTTGGAGGCCAGGAGGGCCGGAAAGGCGCAGTACTTT
-	few	TRBV5-4	TRBJ2-7	CASSLDAGVGNEQYF	TGTGCCAGCAGCTTGGATGCAGGGGTTGGCAACGAGCAGTACTTC
-	-	TRBV4-1	TRBJ2-7	CASSQDPSVGEQYF	TGCGCCAGCAGCCAAGATCCCTCCGTGGGCGAGCAGTACTTC
TRBD1	-	TRBV24-1	TRBJ1-2	CATSDTRDSYGYTF	TGTGCCACCAGTGATACTCGGGACAGCTATGGCTACACCTTC
-	-	TRBV6-6	TRBJ1-1	CASSSQSNTESFF	TGTGCCAGCAGTTCTCAGTCGAACACTGAATCTTTCTTT
TRBD2	-	TRBV28	TRBJ2-3	CTSSQTKRESHF	TGTACCAGCAGTCAGACCAAGCGGGAGTCACATTTT
TRBD1	-	TRBV28	TRBJ2-7	CASTAALQGVGQYF	TGTGCCAGCACTGCAGCTCTCCAGGGGGTTGGGCAGTACTTC
TRBD1	-	TRBV5-4	TRBJ2-6	CASSLGGQSGASVLTF	TGTGCCAGCAGCTTGGGGGGACAGTCTGGGGCCAGCGTCCTGACTTTC
-	-	TRBV29-1	TRBJ2-3	CSVLGQKGADTQYF	TGCAGCGTCCTAGGGCAGAAGGGCGCAGATACGCAGTATTTT
-	many	TRBV12-3/TRBV12-4	TRBJ2-1	CASIGGYNEQFF	TGTGCCAGCATAGGGGGGTATAATGAGCAGTTCTTC
-	-	TRBV6-2/TRBV6-3	TRBJ2-7	CASSYQGGFSEQYF	TGTGCCAGCAGTTATCAAGGAGGTTTTTCCGAGCAGTACTTC
-	-	TRBV13	TRBJ1-1	CASSLGQYVEAFF	TGTGCCAGCAGCTTAGGGCAGTACGTTGAAGCTTTCTTT
TRBD1	few	TRBV14	TRBJ2-7	CASSRTGIAQYF	TGTGCCAGCAGCCGGACAGGGATTGCGCAGTACTTC
TRBD2	many	TRBV12-3/TRBV12-4	TRBJ2-5	CASSFGVAGGETQYF	TGTGCCAGCAGTTTTGGGGTAGCGGGAGGTGAGACCCAGTACTTC
TRBD2	many	TRBV12-3/TRBV12-4	TRBJ2-3	CASSWGGSTDTQYF	TGTGCCAGCAGTTGGGGGGGATCCACAGATACGCAGTATTTT
-	few	TRBV6-5	TRBJ2-1	CASSTGIWNNEQFF	TGTGCCAGCAGTACAGGGATATGGAACAATGAGCAGTTCTTC
-	-	TRBV30	TRBJ1-1	CTWSDVGSMNTEAFF	TGTACCTGGAGTGATGTGGGGTCTATGAACACTGAAGCTTTCTTT
-	few	TRBV5-4	TRBJ2-7	CASSFLGGTYEQYF	TGTGCCAGCAGCTTTCTCGGGGGCACCTACGAGCAGTACTTC
-	few	TRBV4-3	TRBJ2-3	CASSQGSGRFADTQYF	TGCGCCAGCAGCCAAGGTTCGGGGCGGTTCGCAGATACGCAGTATTTT
-	-	TRBV28	TRBJ1-6	CASSTGLYNSPLHF	TGTGCCAGCAGTACAGGCCTCTATAATTCACCCCTCCACTTT
TRBD1	many	TRBV12-5	TRBJ2-7	CASGTGQGTNEQYF	TGTGCTAGTGGAACGGGACAGGGAACTAACGAGCAGTACTTC
TRBD2	-	TRBV29-1	TRBJ2-7	CSVAGLAGVGKQYF	TGCAGCGTTGCTGGGCTAGCGGGAGTGGGCAAGCAGTACTTC
TRBD2	-	TRBV28	TRBJ2-3	CASSLPTSGSGTDTQYF	TGTGCCAGCAGTCTTCCGACTAGCGGGAGCGGCACAGATACGCAGTATTTT
TRBD1	many	TRBV6-1	TRBJ1-1	CASSDDRGNTEAFF	TGTGCCAGCAGTGATGACAGGGGTAACACTGAAGCTTTCTTT
-	-	TRBV11-2	TRBJ2-5	CASSSHHGQETQYF	TGTGCCAGCAGCTCCCACCATGGTCAAGAGACCCAGTACTTC
-	once	TRBV25-1	TRBJ2-1	CANSEFGDNEQFF	TGTGCCAACAGTGAGTTCGGTGATAATGAGCAGTTCTTC
-	many	TRBV29-1	TRBJ2-3	CSTTGGLADTQYF	TGCAGCACCACAGGAGGACTGGCAGATACGCAGTATTTT
TRBD2	medium-sized	TRBV4-3	TRBJ2-1	CASSQDPSTSSQFF	TGCGCCAGCAGCCAAGATCCCTCGACTAGCTCCCAGTTCTTC
-	-	TRBV11-1	TRBJ2-6	CASSLLGSGANVLTF	TGTGCCAGCAGCTTACTAGGGTCTGGGGCAAACGTCCTGACTTTC
-	-	TRBV11-2	TRBJ2-5	CASNLEASGRLTQYF	TGTGCCAGCAACTTAGAGGCTAGTGGGAGGCTGACCCAGTACTTC